These T cell receptor beta chains were read from a single sample in a study of post-analysis software for immune sequencing data. Each CDR3 protein gets one entry after TCRdb re-called the PCR reads with MiXCR. The table includes some 370,000 distinct CDR3 sequences, less than 35% detected once. The sequenced sample was blood. These TCRs come from a girl aged 10 to 17 with multiple sclerosis. Both conserved end residues are part of each CDR3. The D gene is left open where the match is weak. Some rows mark clone size as missing; the rest say once, few, many or name a class of expanded clone.

j_call	v_call	clone_size	d_call	cdr3_aa	cdr3_nt
TRBJ2-1	TRBV7-3	.	.	CVSSLDFATYNEQFF	TGTGTCAGCAGCTTAGACTTCGCAACCTACAATGAGCAGTTCTTC
TRBJ2-7	TRBV7-8	.	TRBD2	CASTLAGGGYEQYF	TGTGCCAGCACCCTAGCGGGGGGAGGCTACGAGCAGTACTTC
TRBJ2-1	TRBV5-1	many	TRBD2	CASSPGWTSGGGNEQFF	TGCGCCAGCAGCCCCGGCTGGACTAGCGGGGGGGGCAACGAGCAGTTCTTC
TRBJ2-5	TRBV7-2	.	.	CASSLPTSQETQYF	TGTGCCAGCAGCTTACCGACTAGCCAAGAGACCCAGTACTTC
TRBJ2-7	TRBV3-1	.	TRBD1	CASSLRAGGRYEQYF	TGTGCCAGCAGCCTCCGGGCAGGGGGCCGTTACGAGCAGTACTTC
TRBJ2-4	TRBV15	few	.	CATSRASGGGNIQYF	TGTGCCACCAGCAGGGCGAGTGGAGGGGGCAACATTCAGTACTTC
TRBJ1-1	TRBV11-2	.	.	CASSLVERDTEAFF	TGTGCCAGCAGCTTGGTTGAAAGGGACACTGAAGCTTTCTTT
TRBJ2-1	TRBV7-2	once	.	CASSSIGAASNNEQFF	TGTGCCAGCAGCTCCATAGGGGCGGCCTCCAACAATGAGCAGTTCTTC
TRBJ2-6	TRBV9	.	.	CASSVEGGSGANVLTF	TGTGCCAGCAGCGTAGAGGGGGGTTCTGGGGCCAACGTCCTGACTTTC
TRBJ2-5	TRBV5-6	few	TRBD1	CASSRTGARETQYF	TGTGCCAGCAGCCGGACAGGGGCCAGGGAGACCCAGTACTTC
TRBJ1-1	TRBV5-1	.	TRBD1	CASSVTGGNTEAFF	TGCGCCAGCAGCGTGACAGGGGGCAACACTGAAGCTTTCTTT
TRBJ1-4	TRBV6-5	few	.	CASSYSGLVGEKLFF	TGTGCCAGCAGTTACTCAGGGTTGGTTGGTGAAAAACTGTTTTTT
TRBJ2-5	TRBV7-2	.	.	CASARQGGETQYF	TGTGCCAGCGCACGACAGGGAGGGGAGACCCAGTACTTC
TRBJ2-1	TRBV9	.	.	CAGSVEEGTYNEQFF	TGTGCCGGCAGCGTAGAAGAGGGAACCTACAATGAGCAGTTCTTC
TRBJ2-7	TRBV21-1	few	.	CASTENPRPDTYEQYF	TGTGCCAGCACCGAAAACCCCCGTCCTGATACCTACGAGCAGTACTTC
TRBJ2-3	TRBV7-9	few	TRBD1	CASSRRTGSPDTQYF	TGTGCCAGCAGCCGGAGGACAGGGTCCCCAGATACGCAGTATTTT
TRBJ1-2	TRBV10-3	few	.	CAISESIGFYGYTF	TGTGCCATCAGTGAGTCGATAGGATTCTATGGCTACACCTTC
TRBJ1-2	TRBV12-3/TRBV12-4	few	.	CASSLRGPNYGYTF	TGTGCCAGCAGTTTAAGGGGACCGAACTATGGCTACACCTTC
TRBJ2-1	TRBV4-1	few	.	CASSPVGETNPYNEQFF	TGCGCCAGCAGCCCGGTCGGGGAGACGAACCCCTACAATGAGCAGTTCTTC
TRBJ2-1	TRBV7-2	few	TRBD2	CASSLERGGLSEQFF	TGTGCCAGCAGCTTAGAGCGGGGTGGTTTGAGTGAGCAGTTCTTC
TRBJ2-1	TRBV5-1	.	.	CASSSSPGTPLSYNEQFF	TGCGCCAGCAGCTCGAGTCCCGGGACACCTCTCTCCTACAATGAGCAGTTCTTC
TRBJ2-7	TRBV6-1	few	.	CASSADRGSYEQYF	TGTGCCAGCAGTGCGGACAGAGGATCCTACGAGCAGTACTTC
TRBJ2-7	TRBV4-2	few	.	CASSQDLTSLGYEQYF	TGTGCCAGCAGCCAAGATTTAACCTCCTTGGGCTACGAGCAGTACTTC
TRBJ1-1	TRBV4-3	.	.	CASSPGVLNTEAFF	TGCGCCAGCAGTCCGGGGGTCTTGAACACTGAAGCTTTCTTT
TRBJ2-7	TRBV28	.	TRBD2	CASTVSGGNYEQYF	TGTGCCAGCACCGTGAGCGGGGGGAACTACGAGCAGTACTTC
TRBJ2-3	TRBV7-2	few	.	CASSLEGTSGDTQYF	TGTGCCAGCAGCTTAGAGGGGACTTCCGGGGATACGCAGTATTTT
TRBJ2-7	TRBV2	.	TRBD2	CASRSTSGVAYEQYF	TGTGCCAGTAGATCCACTAGCGGGGTCGCCTACGAGCAGTACTTC
TRBJ2-1	TRBV7-2	many	.	CASSLRGTYNEQFF	TGTGCCAGCAGCTTACGAGGGACCTACAATGAGCAGTTCTTC